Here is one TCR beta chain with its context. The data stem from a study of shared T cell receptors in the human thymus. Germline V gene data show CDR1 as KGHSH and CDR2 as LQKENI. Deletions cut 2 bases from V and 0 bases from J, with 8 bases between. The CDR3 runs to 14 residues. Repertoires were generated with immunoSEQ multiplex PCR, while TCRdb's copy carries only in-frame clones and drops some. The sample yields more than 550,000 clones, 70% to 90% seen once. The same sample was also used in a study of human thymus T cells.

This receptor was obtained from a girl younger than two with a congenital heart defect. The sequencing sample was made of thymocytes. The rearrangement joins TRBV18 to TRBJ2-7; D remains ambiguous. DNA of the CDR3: TGTGCCAGCTCACCATCAGGCTACTCCTACGAGCAGTACTTC. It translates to CASSPSGYSYEQYF.